This TCR beta chain is from a study of T cell responses to AZD1222 COVID-19 vaccine. Study conclusions and caveats: Only a handful of AZD1222 recipients tested seropositive at baseline. It should be noted that donors were predominantly white British and more often female, and clonal diversity was possibly underestimated. After two AZD1222 doses, spike-specific TCR breadth and depth rose versus day 0.

Note on this clone: The antigen remains undetermined.

Sequencing used immunoSEQ multiplex PCR; TCRdb keeps in-frame clones, though not all of them. Found here are 240,000 or so clones, over 90% of them singletons; the top ten hold approximately 0.52%. The CDR3 runs 16 residues. The V gene's germline CDR1 is MRHNA and CDR2 SNTAGT. Trimming pared 5 bases from V and 4 bases from J, leaving 18 bases between. V and J are TRBV6-4 and TRBJ2-1; D is perhaps TRBD1 or TRBD2 (7 bases each). This TCR was recovered from an adult in good health. The specimen was peripheral blood, collected on day 0 of AZD1222 vaccination. CDR3 nucleotides: TGTGCCAGCAGTCATACAGGGGAGGGATTATACAATGAGCAGTTCTTC. Protein product: CASSHTGEGLYNEQFF.